Here is one T cell receptor beta chain with its context. This record comes from a study of blood T cells in healthy people across ages. With a J-beta primer mix and a sample-barcoded 5' primer, a second PCR ran roughly 7 to 11 cycles. TCRdb reanalysed the 5' RACE reads using MiXCR and keeps one entry per CDR3 protein. Among around 990,000 distinct CDR3 sequences listed, around 27% were seen once. This CDR3 contains 14 residues. Germline V CDR1 and CDR2: MGHDK, SYGVNS. V lost 4 bases to trimming and J lost 7 bases, with 11 bases between them. These data also featured in a second study, about T cells of mothers and their children. According to that study: Per 15 ul, 1.5 ug of RNA was used, with all extracted RNA going into cDNA synthesis.

The chain uses TRBV25-1 and TRBJ1-6, with TRBD1 as a possible D gene (5 bases). The sample comprised blood. This receptor was taken from a girl aged 2-15 years in good health. DNA of the CDR3: TGTGCCAGCAGTGGTGGAGGGACCAATTCACCCCTCCACTTT. It yields the protein CASSGGGTNSPLHF.